Listed below are T cell receptor beta chains from one sample, sequenced in a study of blood T cell repertoires in COVID-19. TCRdb's copy holds only in-frame clones and misses some; the assay was immunoSEQ multiplex PCR. The sample has roughly 230,000 clones, about 80% seen once; the top ten hold around 3.5%. The sequencing input was PBMCs or T cells enriched from blood (not recorded which). The source of these receptors is a man in his fifties who had recovered from COVID-19. Each CDR3 is given with its conserved first and last residue. A D gene is named only where the DNA matches it firmly. Clone size is given for some rows only: seen once, a few or many times, or a class if the clone is expanded.

d_call j_call clone_size v_call cdr3_aa cdr3_nt
NA TRBJ1-3 NA TRBV4-2 CASSQDRGNWNTIYF TGTGCCAGCAGCCAAGATCGGGGGAACTGGAACACCATATATTTT
TRBD1 TRBJ2-5 NA TRBV6-5 CASKPRGIQETQYF TGTGCCAGCAAACCCAGGGGGATTCAAGAGACCCAGTACTTC
TRBD1 TRBJ1-4 NA TRBV19 CASSALGQGANEKLFF TGTGCCAGTAGTGCCCTTGGCCAGGGGGCTAATGAAAAACTGTTTTTT
NA TRBJ2-3 NA TRBV6-4 CASSDSGGADTDTQYF TGTGCCAGCAGTGACTCGGGGGGGGCGGACACAGATACGCAGTATTTT
NA TRBJ2-1 NA TRBV24-1 CATSETNRENEQFF TGTGCCACCAGTGAAACCAACAGGGAAAATGAGCAGTTCTTC
NA TRBJ2-2 NA TRBV5-6 CASSRKGIGGGTGELFF TGTGCCAGCAGCCGTAAAGGGATCGGGGGTGGCACCGGGGAGCTGTTTTTT
NA TRBJ1-2 NA TRBV3-1/TRBV3-2 CASSQYSIQRYGYTF TGTGCCAGCAGCCAATACTCGATTCAGCGCTATGGCTACACCTTC
NA TRBJ1-2 NA TRBV11-2 CASSLSGYGYTF TGTGCCAGCAGCCTTTCAGGGTATGGCTACACCTTC
NA TRBJ2-3 NA TRBV4-2 CASSFEALPGTDTQYF TGTGCCAGCAGCTTCGAGGCACTCCCAGGCACAGATACGCAGTATTTT
NA TRBJ1-1 NA TRBV18 CASGAGVFGRNTEAFF TGTGCCAGCGGGGCAGGGGTTTTCGGGCGGAACACTGAAGCTTTCTTT
TRBD2 TRBJ2-7 NA TRBV28 CASKFSGRDYEQYF TGTGCCAGCAAGTTTAGCGGGAGGGACTACGAGCAGTACTTC
NA TRBJ2-5 NA TRBV5-1 CASSLNNQETQYF TGCGCCAGCAGCTTGAACAACCAAGAGACCCAGTACTTC
TRBD2 TRBJ2-7 once TRBV9 CASSLQGAGLYEQYF TGTGCCAGCAGCCTCCAAGGAGCGGGACTCTACGAGCAGTACTTC
TRBD1 TRBJ1-1 NA TRBV9 CASSVGQGATEAFF TGTGCCAGCAGCGTAGGCCAGGGGGCGACTGAAGCTTTCTTT
TRBD1 TRBJ1-2 NA TRBV4-1 CASSPPMGQGAGYTF TGCGCCAGCAGCCCCCCCATGGGACAGGGGGCAGGCTACACCTTC
TRBD2 TRBJ2-3 few TRBV7-2 CASSGTSGRSSGTQYF TGTGCCAGCAGTGGGACTAGCGGGAGGAGTTCGGGAACGCAGTATTTT
TRBD2 TRBJ2-7 NA TRBV3-1/TRBV3-2 CASSQGTSGVYEQYF TGTGCCAGCAGCCAAGGAACTAGCGGGGTGTACGAGCAGTACTTC
NA TRBJ1-1 few TRBV7-2 CASSLPGPTRGAFF TGTGCCAGCAGCTTGCCCGGGCCTACCCGGGGGGCTTTCTTT
NA TRBJ1-2 once TRBV2 CASPLSAAFYGYTF TGTGCCAGCCCTTTAAGTGCGGCTTTCTATGGCTACACCTTC
NA TRBJ1-5 few TRBV12-3/TRBV12-4 CASSLLRNQPQHF TGTGCCAGCAGTTTGCTACGGAATCAGCCCCAGCATTTT
NA TRBJ1-3 NA TRBV7-8 CASSLAAGGSGNTIYF TGTGCCAGCAGCTTAGCTGCCGGGGGCTCTGGAAACACCATATATTTT
NA TRBJ2-7 NA TRBV18 CASSPTGVSSYEQYF TGTGCCAGCTCACCCACGGGGGTGAGCTCCTACGAGCAGTACTTC
NA TRBJ1-4 NA TRBV18 CASSPGATNEKLFF TGTGCCAGCTCACCCGGAGCAACTAATGAAAAACTGTTTTTT
NA TRBJ1-2 NA TRBV18 CASSPPAGEGYTF TGTGCCAGCTCACCACCCGCGGGGGAGGGCTACACCTTC
NA TRBJ1-4 NA TRBV2 CASSSVLLVFF TGTGCCAGCAGCTCCGTACTGTTAGTGTTTTTT
NA TRBJ2-7 NA TRBV12-5 CASAKPGNPYEQYF TGTGCTAGTGCGAAGCCGGGAAACCCCTACGAGCAGTACTTC
TRBD1 TRBJ2-2 NA TRBV30 CAWKGTAAAGELFF TGTGCCTGGAAAGGGACAGCCGCAGCCGGGGAGCTGTTTTTT
TRBD1 TRBJ2-7 few TRBV11-2 CASSLAHRGIGYEQYF TGTGCCAGCAGCTTAGCCCACAGGGGGATAGGGTACGAGCAGTACTTC
TRBD1 TRBJ2-3 NA TRBV6-5 CASRLTGVGSDTQYF TGTGCCAGCAGATTGACAGGGGTAGGGTCAGATACGCAGTATTTT
NA TRBJ2-7 few TRBV6-5 CASKGRRAYEQYF TGTGCCAGCAAGGGGCGTCGGGCCTACGAGCAGTACTTC
NA TRBJ1-2 few TRBV9 CASSVGDLPGDYGYTF TGTGCCAGCAGCGTTGGGGACTTGCCCGGGGACTATGGCTACACCTTC
NA TRBJ1-3 NA TRBV27 CASSFTGNSGNTIYF TGTGCCAGCAGTTTTACAGGGAACTCTGGAAACACCATATATTTT
TRBD2 TRBJ2-1 NA TRBV5-1 CASSLAPHQLAASYNEQFF TGCGCCAGCAGCTTGGCCCCACACCAACTAGCGGCCTCCTACAATGAGCAGTTCTTC
TRBD1 TRBJ2-4 NA TRBV5-1 CASSLEGTGLAKNIQYF TGCGCCAGCAGCTTGGAAGGGACAGGGCTAGCCAAAAACATTCAGTACTTC
NA TRBJ2-7 NA TRBV6-5 CASSYTGAYEQYF TGTGCCAGCAGTTACACCGGGGCCTACGAGCAGTACTTC
NA TRBJ1-5 NA TRBV16 CASSQEASNQPQHF TGTGCCAGCAGCCAAGAGGCTAGCAATCAGCCCCAGCATTTT
TRBD1 TRBJ2-3 NA TRBV7-8 CASSLVRGRTDTQYF TGTGCCAGCAGCTTGGTGAGGGGGCGCACAGATACGCAGTATTTT
NA TRBJ1-1 NA TRBV7-8 CASSKDRLNTEAFF TGTGCCAGCAGCAAGGACAGACTGAACACTGAAGCTTTCTTT
NA TRBJ1-1 NA TRBV25-1 CASSLTGNTEAFF TGTGCCAGCAGCCTGACGGGGAACACTGAAGCTTTCTTT
TRBD1 TRBJ1-4 few TRBV2 CASTVGQAPGEKLFF TGTGCCAGCACCGTTGGACAGGCCCCGGGGGAAAAACTGTTTTTT
TRBD2 TRBJ2-5 NA TRBV5-1 CASSLDTSAETQYF TGCGCCAGCAGCTTGGATACTAGCGCAGAGACCCAGTACTTC